The clone carrying this T cell receptor (beta chain) was seen at least ten times. What it binds is unknown. Individual cDNA molecules in this library carried unique molecular identifiers. Each CDR3 protein is one row after TCRdb ran MiXCR on the RACE reads. The repertoire holds approximately 320,000 distinct CDR3 sequences, with approximately 5% as singletons. The source of the sample is a study of human T cells and chemical hapten exposure. Points from the study as a whole: Among TCRs, those above 1 in 1000 frequency were unaffected by DPC sensitization. Patch test scores rose with PT1 expanded TCR counts, a positive correlation.

The CDR3 runs to 14 residues. The ends were cut back, 6 bases at V and 10 bases at J, with 16 bases in the middle. Germline-derived CDR1 and CDR2 are MNHEY and SVGEGT. The time point: pre-sensitization, week 0. Treatment described: therapeutic diphenylcyclopropenone sensitization with weekly scalp DPC. Sample donors consisted of patients with alopecia, aged 18 to 70 years, who were suitable for DPC. The material sequenced was whole blood, taken in connection with sensitization to the hapten diphenylcyclopropenone (DPC). The sequence was collected from a woman aged 18-29 years with alopecia areata. Some clones in this sample may be carry-over from other donors' samples. V gene TRBV6-2 or TRBV6-3 combines with J gene TRBJ1-6, with a possible D match to TRBD1 (5 bases). In nucleotides, the CDR3 is TGTGCCAGCAGCTCCGGGACCTTGGGGTCACCCCTCCACTTT. It translates to CASSSGTLGSPLHF.